These T cell receptor beta chains were read from a single sample in a study of blood T cell repertoires in COVID-19. Sequenced by immunoSEQ multiplex PCR; TCRdb stores in-frame clones only, minus some. The sample lists around 100,000 clones, 80% to 90% seen once, with 2% to 2.5% in the top ten. Sequencing input: peripheral blood. These receptors were taken from a human donor in a cohort sampled during active COVID-19. The CDR3 runs from the conserved cysteine through the conserved F or W. D genes are given only for firm matches.

j_call | d_call | v_call | cdr3_length | cdr3_nt | cdr3_aa
TRBJ1-2 | TRBD1 | TRBV10-3 | 14 | TGTGCCATCAGGGATCAGGGGGCGATCTGGGGCTACACCTTC | CAIRDQGAIWGYTF
TRBJ2-1 | TRBD2 | TRBV5-1 | 17 | TGCGCCAGCAGTCCCCTCGCTGGCGGGAGCTCCTACAATGAGCAGTTCTTC | CASSPLAGGSSYNEQFF
TRBJ1-3 | TRBD1 | TRBV11-2 | 15 | TGTGCCAGCAGCTCCGGACAGGGCTCTGGAAACACCATATATTTT | CASSSGQGSGNTIYF
TRBJ2-7 | TRBD1 | TRBV18 | 17 | TGTGCCAGCTCACATGGGACAGGGGGAAGGAGCTCCTACGAGCAGTACTTC | CASSHGTGGRSSYEQYF
TRBJ1-5 | - | TRBV28 | 14 | TGTGCCAGCAGTTTTGACAGAAGCAATCAGCCCCAGCATTTT | CASSFDRSNQPQHF
TRBJ1-2 | - | TRBV4-1 | 14 | TGCGCCAGCAGCCAAGGAACCCAGGGTTATGGCTACACCTTC | CASSQGTQGYGYTF
TRBJ2-7 | - | TRBV13 | 11 | TGTGCCAGCAGCCTCTCCTACGAGCAGTACTTC | CASSLSYEQYF
TRBJ1-1 | - | TRBV25-1 | 13 | TGTGCCAGCATCTCAGGGGCGAACACTGAAGCTTTCTTT | CASISGANTEAFF
TRBJ2-7 | TRBD2 | TRBV5-4 | 15 | TGTGCCAGCAGTACCGGGACTAGCGGATTCTACGAGCAGTACTTC | CASSTGTSGFYEQYF
TRBJ2-4 | TRBD2 | TRBV18 | 13 | TGTGCCAGCTCACCACCTAGCGGGAACATTCAGTACTTC | CASSPPSGNIQYF
TRBJ2-2 | - | TRBV2 | 12 | TGTGCCAGCACGAGGATCACCGGGGAGCTGTTTTTT | CASTRITGELFF
TRBJ2-7 | - | TRBV10-1 | 13 | TGCGCCAGCAGTCCGACAGGAACCTACGAGCAGTACTTC | CASSPTGTYEQYF
TRBJ2-7 | TRBD1 | TRBV27 | 13 | TGTGCCAGCGGACAGGCCTCTCAATCCGAGCAGTACTTC | CASGQASQSEQYF
TRBJ1-2 | - | TRBV2 | 14 | TGTGCCAGCAAGACCGGGGGTAATACTGTTGGCTACACCTTC | CASKTGGNTVGYTF
TRBJ1-2 | - | TRBV6-5 | 13 | TGTGCCAGCAGTTACACCGACAGCTATGGCTACACCTTC | CASSYTDSYGYTF
TRBJ1-6 | TRBD1 | TRBV9 | 18 | TGTGCCAGCAGCGCGACAGGGGCGGATAAGGGATCCAGAGCGCCCCTCCACTTT | CASSATGADKGSRAPLHF
TRBJ2-7 | - | TRBV7-9 | 12 | TGTGCCAGCAGCGGGAGTGGGAACGAGCAGTACTTC | CASSGSGNEQYF